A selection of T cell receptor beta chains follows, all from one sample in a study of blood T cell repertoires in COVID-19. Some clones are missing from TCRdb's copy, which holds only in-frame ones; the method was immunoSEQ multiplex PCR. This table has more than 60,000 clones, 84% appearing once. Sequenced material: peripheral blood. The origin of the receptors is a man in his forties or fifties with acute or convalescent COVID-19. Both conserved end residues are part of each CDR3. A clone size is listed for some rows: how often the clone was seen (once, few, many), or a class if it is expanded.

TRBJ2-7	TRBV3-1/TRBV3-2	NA	CASSQNTGNYEQYF
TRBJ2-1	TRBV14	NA	CASSQERALLQGEQFF
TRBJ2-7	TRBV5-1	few	CASSLAPTGTLSEQYF
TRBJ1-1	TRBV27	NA	CASSLSEGQVNTEAFF
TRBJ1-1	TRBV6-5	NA	CASTPWRGMNTEAFF
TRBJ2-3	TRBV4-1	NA	CASRTSGTITDTQYF
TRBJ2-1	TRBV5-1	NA	CASSLGQGYNEQFF
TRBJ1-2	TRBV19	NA	CASTRRGLAGYTF
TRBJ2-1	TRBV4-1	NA	CASSATSVSYNEQFF
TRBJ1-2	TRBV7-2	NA	CASSLGQGGYTF
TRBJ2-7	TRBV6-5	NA	CASSYRGEGSYEQYF
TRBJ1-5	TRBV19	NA	CASSLPNTGGLNQPQHF
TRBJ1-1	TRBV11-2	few	CASSQITEAFF
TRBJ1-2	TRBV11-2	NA	CASSLLQGDYGYTF
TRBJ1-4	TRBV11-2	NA	CASSLVSGGDEKLFF
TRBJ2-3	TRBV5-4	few	CASSLGGDTQYF
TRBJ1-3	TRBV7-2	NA	CASSLSGGAGNTIYF
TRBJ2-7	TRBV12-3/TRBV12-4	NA	CASSFGHLEQYF
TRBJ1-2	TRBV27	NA	CASSSSRRQGDYGYTF
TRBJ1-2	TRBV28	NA	CASSPSGRGGYTF
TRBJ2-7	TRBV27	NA	CASSSPTVSYEQYF
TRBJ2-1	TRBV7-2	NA	CASSLAGGLSEQFF
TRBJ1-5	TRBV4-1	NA	CASSQVGTVSNQPQHF
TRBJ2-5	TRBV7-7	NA	CASSSMGGRETQYF
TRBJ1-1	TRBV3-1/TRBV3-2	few	CASSDRGLTEAFF
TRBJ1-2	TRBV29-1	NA	CSVTIGGGNYGYTF
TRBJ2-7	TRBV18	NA	CASSPETGSYEQYF
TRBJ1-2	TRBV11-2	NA	CASSVGAGNYGYTF
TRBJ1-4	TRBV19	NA	CASTLRQGATNEKLFF
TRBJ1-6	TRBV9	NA	CASSVGGEGSPLHF